A single sample is the source of the 19 T cell receptor beta chains below, sequenced in a study of blood T cells in healthy people across ages (dated by TCRdb to about 2015). Libraries were constructed by 5' RACE. The sequencing machine was an Illumina HiSeq 2500. A second PCR of about 6 to 11 cycles was run with a J-beta primer mix and a sample-barcoded 5' primer. TCRdb trimmed public reads at Q25 via fastp, called clones via MiXCR and kept in-frame beta chains. For every CDR3 protein sequence, its rows merge into one entry that carries the most common genes and DNA. This sample has roughly 2 million distinct CDR3 sequences in its table, and about 50% of those were observed once. Over 2% of the sample is taken by the ten largest. The source material was blood. These receptors all come from a woman between 40 and 50 years old in good health.

This clonotype turned up a few times. The J gene is TRBJ2-4, the V gene TRBV6-2 or TRBV6-3; TRBD1 might be the D (6 bases). With 0 bases removed from V and 13 bases from J, the gap between germline ends came to 13 bases. Germline loops: CDR1 MNHEY, CDR2 SVGEGT. This CDR3 contains 13 residues. This CDR3 reads CASSYSKGVEQYF. The DNA of the CDR3 is TGTGCCAGCAGTTACTCGAAGGGGGTTGAGCAGTACTTC.

The V gene is TRBV5-5, the J gene TRBJ1-2, with 7 bases that match TRBD1. This CDR3 has 15 residues. V gave up 0 bases and J gave up 4 bases; unmatched junction bases: 6. Germline CDR1 and CDR2: SGHKS and YYEKEE (reference sequence). The DNA of the CDR3 is TGTGCCAGCAGCTTGGTGTCGACAGGGCCCTATGGCTACACCTTC. It codes for CASSLVSTGPYGYTF.

This clonotype was observed a handful of times. The chain carries TRBV7-2 and TRBJ2-5; weak D call: TRBD1 (5 bases). Deletions cut 1 base from V and 10 bases from J, with 16 bases between. Germline CDR1 SGHTA, CDR2 FQGNSA. The CDR3 sequence is 14 residues long. Here the CDR3 reads CASSLVEADKGQYF. For the CDR3, the DNA is TGTGCCAGCAGCTTAGTTGAGGCGGACAAAGGCCAGTACTTC.

CDR3 in amino acids: CASSSASGGPFTDTQYF. CDR3 nucleotides: TGTGCCAGCAGCTCCGCGAGCGGGGGCCCCTTCACAGATACGCAGTATTTT. The chain has TRBV7-9 and TRBJ2-3; 8 positions match TRBD2. Germline values: CDR1 SEHNR, CDR2 FQNEAQ (reference sequence). There are 17 residues in the CDR3. V lost 4 bases and J lost 2; bases outside the gene matches: 11.

This clonotype was observed a single time. The chain couples TRBV7-9 to TRBJ2-7; D not certain. CDR1 is SEHNR and CDR2 is FQNEAQ in the germline V gene (reference sequence). This CDR3 contains 15 residues. Deletions cut 7 bases from V and 0 bases from J, with 16 bases between. The CDR3 loop is CASNDLADVSYEQYF. CDR3 nucleotide sequence: TGTGCCAGCAACGACTTGGCTGATGTCTCCTACGAGCAGTACTTC.

This clonotype was picked up a small number of times. This rearrangement joins TRBV7-9 to TRBJ2-3; D is possibly TRBD1 (5 bases). Germline lookup yields CDR1 SEHNR and CDR2 FQNEAQ (reference sequence). CDR3 length equals 15 residues. The V gene lost 1 base and the J gene lost 2 bases, with 10 bases spanning the gap. CDR3 protein: CASSLVTGHTDTQYF. DNA for the CDR3: TGTGCCAGCAGCTTAGTTACAGGCCACACAGATACGCAGTATTTT.

This clonotype turned up a few times. The chain combines TRBV25-1 with TRBJ2-7; D may be TRBD2 (6 bases). CDR1 is MGHDK and CDR2 is SYGVNS in the germline V gene. The CDR3 covers 13 residues. V was clipped by 6 bases and J by 1 base, with 10 bases between them. The CDR3 region is CASREAGSYEQYF. As DNA, the CDR3 is TGTGCCAGCAGGGAGGCGGGGTCCTACGAGCAGTACTTC.

The chain recombines TRBV10-3 with TRBJ2-7; 8 nucleotides align to TRBD2. CDR1 and CDR2 (germline): ENHRY, SYGVKD. CDR3 length equals 16 residues. J was trimmed by 0 bases and V by 4 bases; bases with no gene match: 8. As DNA, the CDR3 is TGTGCCATCAGTGGCGGGGGGTTACCTACCTCCTACGAGCAGTACTTC. Its protein is CAISGGGLPTSYEQYF.

The chain employs TRBV28 and TRBJ1-2; 7 positions match TRBD1. The V gene's germline CDR1 is MDHEN and CDR2 SYDVKM. V was pared by 5 bases and J by 3 bases, with 6 bases of the junction left unmatched. The CDR3 has 14 amino acids. The CDR3 reads CASSKGQLDYGYTF. The DNA of the CDR3 is TGTGCCAGCAGTAAGGGACAGCTCGACTATGGCTACACCTTC.

The gene calls are TRBV27 and TRBJ2-4; D remains unclear. CDR3 length: 16 amino acids. V was clipped by 4 bases and J by 0 bases, with 13 bases between them. Germline lookup yields CDR1 MNHEY and CDR2 SMNVEV (reference sequence). The CDR3 reads CASSSPAILAKNIQYF. The CDR3 coding sequence is TGTGCCAGCAGTTCCCCAGCCATTCTAGCCAAAAACATTCAGTACTTC.

To note about this clonotype: Being one base from a much bigger clone, this may be a read error. For the CDR3, the DNA is TGCAGCGTAGACTCAGGGGCTGGGGCCAACGCCCTGACTTTC. Its protein is CSVDSGAGANALTF. The V gene is TRBV29-1, the J gene TRBJ2-6; D is possibly TRBD1 (6 bases). Germline CDR1 reads SQVTM; CDR2 reads ANQGSEA. The CDR3 extends over 14 amino acids.

This clonotype was detected only a few times. The CDR3, as DNA: TGTGCCAGCAGCTTGATGGGAGCAGAGACCCAGTACTTC. Protein sequence: CASSLMGAETQYF. The chain is built from TRBV5-5 and TRBJ2-5; TRBD2 might be the D (5 bases). Trimming left V 1 base short and J 4 bases short, with 8 bases between. Looked up from germline, CDR1 is SGHKS and CDR2 is YYEKEE (reference sequence). The CDR3 consists of 13 residues.

The genes are TRBV28 and TRBJ2-3, with 12 bases matching TRBD2. Looked up from germline, CDR1 is MDHEN and CDR2 is SYDVKM. The CDR3 is 15 residues long. With V trimmed by 6 bases and J by 10 bases, 11 bases remained unmatched. The CDR3 coding sequence is TGTGCCAGCAGGCTAGCGGGGGGGCCCCTCGCTGCGCAGTATTTT. Residues: CASRLAGGPLAAQYF.

This clonotype was counted only a few times. The chain combines TRBV27 with TRBJ1-2, with D perhaps TRBD1 (6 bases). The CDR3 covers 11 residues. The V end was cut by 6 bases, the J end by 8 bases, with 10 bases between. CDR1 is MNHEY, CDR2 SMNVEV, per germline (reference sequence). CDR3 bases: TGTGCCAGCAGCACAGGGATAGGCTACACCTTC. It yields the protein CASSTGIGYTF.

The chain combines TRBV12-3 or TRBV12-4 with TRBJ1-4, with 7 bases fitting TRBD1. The V segment lost 5 bases and the J segment 3 bases; nucleotides outside the gene matches: 3. This CDR3 comprises 14 residues. CDR3 coding DNA: TGTGCCAGCAGTACAGGGGTGTCTAATGAAAAACTGTTTTTT. This translates into CASSTGVSNEKLFF.

The table lists this clonotype with many counts. This chain links TRBV7-6 with TRBJ2-7; TRBD1 or TRBD2 may be the D gene (6 bases each). The CDR3 runs 13 residues. Germline V lookup: CDR1 SGHVS, CDR2 FNYEAQ. Trimming shortened V by 8 bases and J by 4 bases, and 15 bases separated the two germline ends. DNA of the CDR3: TGTGCCAGCTCACCACCGGGGGCATACGAGCAGTACTTC. It encodes CASSPPGAYEQYF.

The gene calls are TRBV14 and TRBJ2-5, with 11 bases lining up with TRBD2. The CDR3 contains 17 residues. Germline V gene data show CDR1 as SGHDN and CDR2 as FVKESK. V was clipped by 1 base and J by 2 bases; unmatched bases: 6. The chain's CDR3 is CASSQVVLAGGQETQYF. The CDR3 DNA is TGTGCCAGCAGCCAAGTCGTCCTAGCGGGAGGACAAGAGACCCAGTACTTC.

The CDR3 reads CASSRAPTGTSVSAEQFF. For the CDR3, the DNA is TGTGCCAGCAGCAGGGCCCCCACCGGGACTAGTGTTTCTGCTGAGCAGTTCTTC. V gene TRBV7-2 combines with J gene TRBJ2-1, with 8 positions matching TRBD2. Looked up from germline, CDR1 is SGHTA and CDR2 is FQGNSA. The CDR3 runs to 18 residues. J was trimmed by 9 bases and V by 5 bases; bases with no gene match: 21.

The rearrangement uses TRBV6-1 and TRBJ2-5; D perhaps matches TRBD1 (6 bases). Trimming stripped 6 bases from V and 2 bases from J, with 13 bases between. The CDR3 runs 14 residues. From germline, CDR1 is MNHNS and CDR2 SASEGT. CDR3 bases: TGTGCCAGCAGAGTCCGGGACAAGCAAGAGACCCAGTACTTC. Translation: CASRVRDKQETQYF.